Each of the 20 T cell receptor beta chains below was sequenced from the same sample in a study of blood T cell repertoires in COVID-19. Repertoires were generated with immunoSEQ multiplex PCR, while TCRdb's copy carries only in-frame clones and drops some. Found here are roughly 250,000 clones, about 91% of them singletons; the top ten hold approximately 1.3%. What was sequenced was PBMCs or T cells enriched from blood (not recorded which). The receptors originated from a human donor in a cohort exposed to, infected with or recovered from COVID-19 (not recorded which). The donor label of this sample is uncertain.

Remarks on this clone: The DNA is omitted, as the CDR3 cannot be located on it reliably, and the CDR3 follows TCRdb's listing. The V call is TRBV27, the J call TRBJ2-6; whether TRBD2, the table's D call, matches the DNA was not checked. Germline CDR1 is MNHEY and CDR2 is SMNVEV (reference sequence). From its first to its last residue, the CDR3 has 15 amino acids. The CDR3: CASSEFGSGANVLTF.

CDR3 sequence: CASMPGDINSPLHF. CDR3 bases: TGTGCCAGCATGCCAGGGGATATTAATTCACCCCTCCACTTT. V is TRBV25-1 and J is TRBJ1-6, with D possibly matching TRBD1 (6 bases). The CDR3 runs to 14 residues. Trimming left V 7 bases short and J 6 bases short, with 13 bases between. CDR1 is MGHDK, CDR2 SYGVNS, per germline.

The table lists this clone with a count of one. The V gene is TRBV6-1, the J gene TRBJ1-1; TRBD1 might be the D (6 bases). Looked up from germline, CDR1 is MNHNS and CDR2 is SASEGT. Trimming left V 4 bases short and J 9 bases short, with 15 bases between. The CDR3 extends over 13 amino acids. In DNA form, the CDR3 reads TGTGCCAGCAGTGTAGGCGGGGGCGCGAAAGCTTTCTTT. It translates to CASSVGGGAKAFF.

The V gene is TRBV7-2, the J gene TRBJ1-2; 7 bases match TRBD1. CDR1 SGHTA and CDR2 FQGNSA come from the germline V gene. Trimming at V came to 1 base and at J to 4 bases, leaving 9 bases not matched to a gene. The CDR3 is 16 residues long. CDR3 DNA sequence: TGTGCCAGCAGCTTAGGACTCGGGGGACAGCTCTATGGCTACACCTTC. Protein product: CASSLGLGGQLYGYTF.

The CDR3 protein is CASSSTVGNQPQHF. The CDR3 DNA reads TGTGCCAGCAGTTCGACAGTGGGCAATCAGCCCCAGCATTTT. The rearrangement links TRBV27 to TRBJ1-5, with D perhaps TRBD1 (5 bases). Germline V CDR1 and CDR2: MNHEY, SMNVEV (reference sequence). The CDR3 is 14 residues long. V shed 4 bases and J shed 2 bases, with 9 bases lying between them.

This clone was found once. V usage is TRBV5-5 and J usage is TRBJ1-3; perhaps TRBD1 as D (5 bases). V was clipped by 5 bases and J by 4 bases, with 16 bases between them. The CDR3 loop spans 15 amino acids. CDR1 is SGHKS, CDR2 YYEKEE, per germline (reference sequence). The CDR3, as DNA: TGTGCCAGCAGGACAGACATCCCTCTGGGAAACACCATATATTTT. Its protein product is CASRTDIPLGNTIYF.

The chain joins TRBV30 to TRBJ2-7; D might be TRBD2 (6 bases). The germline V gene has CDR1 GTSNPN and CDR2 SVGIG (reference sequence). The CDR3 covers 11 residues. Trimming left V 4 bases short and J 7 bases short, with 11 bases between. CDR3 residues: CAWNAGQEQYF. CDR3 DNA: TGTGCCTGGAACGCGGGGCAAGAGCAGTACTTC.

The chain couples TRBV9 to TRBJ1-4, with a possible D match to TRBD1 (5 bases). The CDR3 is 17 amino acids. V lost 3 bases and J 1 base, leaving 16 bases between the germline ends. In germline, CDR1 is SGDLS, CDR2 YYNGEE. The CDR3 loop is CASSEGNRGGTNEKLFF. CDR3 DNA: TGTGCCAGCAGCGAAGGCAATAGGGGCGGAACTAATGAAAAACTGTTTTTT.

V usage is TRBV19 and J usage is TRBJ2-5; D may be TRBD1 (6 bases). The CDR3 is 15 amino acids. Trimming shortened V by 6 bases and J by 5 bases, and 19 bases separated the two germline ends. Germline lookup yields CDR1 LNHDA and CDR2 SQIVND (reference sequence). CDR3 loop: CASSPQGSTIETQYF. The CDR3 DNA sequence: TGTGCCAGTAGCCCACAGGGATCCACGATCGAGACCCAGTACTTC.

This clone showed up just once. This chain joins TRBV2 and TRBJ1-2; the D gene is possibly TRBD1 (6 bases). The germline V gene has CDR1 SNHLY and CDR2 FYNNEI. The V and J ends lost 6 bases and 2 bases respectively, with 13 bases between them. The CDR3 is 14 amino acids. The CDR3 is CASRDGTRNYGYTF. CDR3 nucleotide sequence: TGTGCCAGCAGGGATGGGACACGAAACTATGGCTACACCTTC.

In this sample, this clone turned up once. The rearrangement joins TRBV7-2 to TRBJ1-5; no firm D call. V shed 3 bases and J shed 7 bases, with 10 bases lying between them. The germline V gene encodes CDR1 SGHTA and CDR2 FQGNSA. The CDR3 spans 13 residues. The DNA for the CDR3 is TGTGCCAGCAGCTTCGGCTCGGGACAGCCCCAGCATTTT. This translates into CASSFGSGQPQHF.

This CDR3 is CASSEMVNTEAFF. DNA for the CDR3: TGTGCCAGCAGCGAGATGGTGAACACTGAAGCTTTCTTT. The rearrangement joins TRBV6-2 or TRBV6-3 to TRBJ1-1; D is uncertain. This CDR3 has 13 amino acids. Germline CDR1 and CDR2: MNHEY and SVGEGT. The V and J ends lost 6 bases and 0 bases respectively, with 8 bases between them.

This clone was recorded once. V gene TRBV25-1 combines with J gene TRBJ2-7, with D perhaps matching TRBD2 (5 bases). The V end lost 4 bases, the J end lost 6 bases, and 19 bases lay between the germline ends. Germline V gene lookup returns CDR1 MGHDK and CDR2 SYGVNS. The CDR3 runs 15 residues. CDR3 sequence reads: CASSGIGLPPREQYF. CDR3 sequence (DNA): TGTGCCAGCAGTGGAATCGGACTGCCACCTCGCGAGCAGTACTTC.

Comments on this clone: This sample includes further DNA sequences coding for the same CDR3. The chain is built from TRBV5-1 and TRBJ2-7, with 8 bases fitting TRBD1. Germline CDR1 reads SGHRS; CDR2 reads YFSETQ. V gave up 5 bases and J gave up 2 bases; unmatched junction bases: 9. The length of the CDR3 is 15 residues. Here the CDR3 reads CASRRDQGATYEQYF. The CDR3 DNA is TGCGCCAGCAGGCGGGATCAGGGGGCCACCTACGAGCAGTACTTC.

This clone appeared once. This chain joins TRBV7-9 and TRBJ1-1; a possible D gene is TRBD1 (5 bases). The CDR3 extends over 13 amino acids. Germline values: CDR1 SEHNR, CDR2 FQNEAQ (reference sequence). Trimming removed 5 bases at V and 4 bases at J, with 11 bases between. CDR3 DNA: TGTGCCAGCAGCCTTGGGGCTTCCACTGAAGCTTTCTTT. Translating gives CASSLGASTEAFF.

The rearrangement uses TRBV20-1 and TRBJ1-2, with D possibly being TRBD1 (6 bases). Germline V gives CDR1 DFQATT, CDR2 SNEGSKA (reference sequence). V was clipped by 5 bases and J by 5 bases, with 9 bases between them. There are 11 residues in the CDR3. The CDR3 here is CSAGGSYGYTF. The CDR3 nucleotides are TGCAGTGCTGGGGGCTCTTATGGCTACACCTTC.

The CDR3 sequence is CASSLTGRGIYSNQPQHF. In DNA form, the CDR3 reads TGTGCCAGCAGCCTTACAGGGAGGGGGATATATAGCAATCAGCCCCAGCATTTT. The chain recombines TRBV5-8 with TRBJ1-5; D might be TRBD1 (6 bases). Per the germline V gene, CDR1 is SGHTS and CDR2 is YDEGEE. The CDR3 is 18 residues long. Trimming left V 4 bases short and J 0 bases short, with 20 bases between.

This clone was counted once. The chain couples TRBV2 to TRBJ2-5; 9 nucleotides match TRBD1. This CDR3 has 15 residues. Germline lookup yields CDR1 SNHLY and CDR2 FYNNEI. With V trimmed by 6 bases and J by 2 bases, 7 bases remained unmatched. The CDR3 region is CASRRGTGRQETQYF. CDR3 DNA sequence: TGTGCCAGCAGGCGCGGGACAGGGCGGCAAGAGACCCAGTACTTC.

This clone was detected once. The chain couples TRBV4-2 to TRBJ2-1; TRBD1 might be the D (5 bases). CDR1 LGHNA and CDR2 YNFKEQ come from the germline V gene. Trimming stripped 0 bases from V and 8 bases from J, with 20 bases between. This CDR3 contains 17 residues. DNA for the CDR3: TGTGCCAGCAGCCAAGAGTTCGACAGTTTGGTAGTGGATGAGCAGTTCTTC. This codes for CASSQEFDSLVVDEQFF.

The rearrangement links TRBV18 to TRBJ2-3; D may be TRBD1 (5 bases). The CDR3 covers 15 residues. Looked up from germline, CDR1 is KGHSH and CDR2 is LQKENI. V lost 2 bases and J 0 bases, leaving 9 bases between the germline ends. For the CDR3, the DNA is TGTGCCAGCTCACCAGGACATATTAGCACAGATACGCAGTATTTT. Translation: CASSPGHISTDTQYF.